The 27 T cell receptor beta chains reported below all come from one sample, sequenced in a study of blood T cell repertoires in COVID-19. Generated by immunoSEQ multiplex PCR, the TCRdb table keeps only in-frame clones and is missing some. Of some 150,000 clones listed, roughly 86% were seen once; the top ten hold approximately 8.2%. Sequenced input: peripheral blood. These TCRs come from a woman aged 60-75 years with acute or convalescent COVID-19.

This clone occurred a few times. The V and J genes are TRBV9 and TRBJ2-1; 8 positions match TRBD2. This CDR3 is built from 13 residues. Germline-derived CDR1 and CDR2 are SGDLS and YYNGEE. Germline trimming cut 4 bases from V and 15 bases from J; bases unmatched to any gene: 12. Here the CDR3 reads CASSPSTLAGLFF. CDR3 DNA sequence: TGTGCCAGCAGCCCCTCTACGCTAGCGGGCTTGTTCTTC.

The chain joins TRBV29-1 to TRBJ1-2, with 7 positions matching TRBD1. Looked up from germline, CDR1 is SQVTM and CDR2 is ANQGSEA. The CDR3 contains 13 residues. Trimming cost V 2 bases and J 5 bases; bases outside gene matches: 5. Written as DNA, the CDR3 is TGCAGCGTTGAAAGGGCAGGGGGTTATGGCTACACCTTC. Its translation is CSVERAGGYGYTF.

The chain is built from TRBV6-5 and TRBJ1-2; TRBD1 agrees at 8 bases. The CDR3 has 15 residues. With V trimmed by 6 bases and J by 4 bases, 10 bases remained unmatched. Germline V CDR1 and CDR2: MNHEY, SVGAGI. CDR3 residues: CASSLTGGSIYGYTF. The CDR3 nucleotides read TGTGCCAGCAGCCTTACAGGGGGATCGATCTATGGCTACACCTTC.

This rearrangement joins TRBV10-1 to TRBJ2-3; D possibly corresponds to TRBD2 (6 bases). Germline-derived CDR1 and CDR2 are WNHNN and SYGVQD (reference sequence). This CDR3 has 14 amino acids. V lost 2 bases and J lost 4, with 10 bases in between. CDR3 residues: CASSERASADTQYF. As DNA, the CDR3 is TGCGCCAGCAGTGAGAGGGCTAGCGCAGATACGCAGTATTTT.

Only one count was recorded for this clone. The chain links TRBV12-3 or TRBV12-4 to TRBJ2-3; D might be TRBD1 (5 bases). Trimming cost V 3 bases and J 3 bases, with 7 bases left between them. The CDR3 spans 13 residues. The DNA for the CDR3 is TGTGCCAGCAGTTTTCAGGGAACAGATACGCAGTATTTT. Amino acid sequence: CASSFQGTDTQYF.

J is TRBJ2-1 and V is TRBV9, with D possibly being TRBD1 (6 bases). CDR1 and CDR2 from the germline V gene are SGDLS and YYNGEE. Trimming shortened V by 3 bases and J by 2 bases, and 6 bases separated the two germline ends. The CDR3 extends over 13 amino acids. CDR3 DNA: TGTGCCAGCAGCGGGGGGCCCTACAATGAGCAGTTCTTC. Its translation: CASSGGPYNEQFF.

The V and J genes are TRBV4-3 and TRBJ2-3, with 7 bases lining up with TRBD2. CDR1 and CDR2 (germline): LGHNA, YSLEER. The V and J ends lost 4 bases and 6 bases, in that order; junction bases with no gene match: 10. CDR3 length equals 15 residues. CDR3 residues: CASSPVGGGGDTQYF. The CDR3 region has the DNA TGCGCCAGCAGCCCCGTTGGCGGGGGTGGCGATACGCAGTATTTT.

The J gene is TRBJ2-3, the V gene TRBV5-1, with D uncertain. V lost 2 bases and J lost 1, with 5 bases in between. This CDR3 is built from 13 residues. The germline V gene has CDR1 SGHRS and CDR2 YFSETQ. The CDR3 DNA reads TGCGCCAGCAGCTTTCCCGGCACAGATACGCAGTATTTT. This encodes CASSFPGTDTQYF.

The chain employs TRBV3-1 (or the pseudogene TRBV3-2) and TRBJ2-2; tentatively, D is TRBD2 (5 bases). Per the germline V gene, CDR1 is LGHDT and CDR2 is YNNKEL (reference sequence). CDR3 length: 14 amino acids. Trimming removed 3 bases from V and 6 bases from J, with 11 bases in between. The CDR3 DNA reads as TGTGCCAGCAGCCATGGTAGCGTAGCCGGGGAGCTGTTTTTT. Residues: CASSHGSVAGELFF.

Here the CDR3 reads CASSLARTSNEQFF. CDR3 nucleotide sequence: TGTGCCAGCAGCTTAGCGAGGACTAGCAATGAGCAGTTCTTC. The chain uses TRBV7-2 and TRBJ2-1; 7 bases are shared with TRBD2. Trimming at V came to 0 bases and at J to 6 bases, leaving 2 bases not matched to a gene. The CDR3 is 14 amino acids. Looked up from germline, CDR1 is SGHTA and CDR2 is FQGNSA.

The chain employs TRBV19 and TRBJ1-4, with 8 positions matching TRBD1. The CDR3 contains 17 residues. Trimming removed 2 bases from V and 0 bases from J; junction bases left unmatched: 5. Germline lookup yields CDR1 LNHDA and CDR2 SQIVND (reference sequence). In DNA, the CDR3 is TGTGCCAGTAGTATACGGGGGACAGGCGCAACTAATGAAAAACTGTTTTTT. Translation gives CASSIRGTGATNEKLFF.

CDR3 sequence reads: CASQPGQGYSPLHF. The CDR3 coding sequence is TGTGCCAGCCAACCGGGACAGGGATATTCACCCCTCCACTTT. This chain links TRBV3-1 (or the pseudogene TRBV3-2) with TRBJ1-6, with 9 nucleotides matching TRBD1. Germline V gene data show CDR1 as LGHDT and CDR2 as YNNKEL (reference sequence). Unmatched junction bases numbered 7, after V lost 8 bases and J lost 8 bases. CDR3 size: 14 residues.

CDR3 in DNA: TGTGCCAGCAGCTTAGATCGCACTCCAAAGAACACTGAAGCTTTCTTT. Translated, it gives CASSLDRTPKNTEAFF. V is TRBV11-2 and J is TRBJ1-1, with no clear D. The CDR3 is 16 amino acids. CDR1 and CDR2 (germline): SGHAT, FQNNGV. V shed 0 bases and J shed 1 base, with 12 bases lying between them.

The chain employs TRBV7-2 and TRBJ2-5; possible D gene TRBD2, 5 bases. Germline loops: CDR1 SGHTA, CDR2 FQGNSA. Trimming removed 4 bases from V and 7 bases from J, with 16 bases in between. The CDR3 extends over 14 amino acids. The CDR3 nucleotides are TGTGCCAGCAGCTCAGACTCCGGGGTTAGGACCCAGTACTTC. Protein sequence: CASSSDSGVRTQYF.

The CDR3 region is CASSAGTGGYSNQPQHF. In nucleotides, the CDR3 is TGTGCCAGCAGTGCCGGGACAGGGGGTTATAGCAATCAGCCCCAGCATTTT. V is TRBV6-1 and J is TRBJ1-5, with TRBD1 matching over 11 bases. Per the germline V gene, CDR1 is MNHNS and CDR2 is SASEGT. V lost 4 bases, J lost 0 bases, and 5 bases stayed unmatched. This CDR3 comprises 17 residues.

The CDR3 DNA reads as TGCAGCGTCGTGGACACGACAGTCTCCTACAATGAGCAGTTCTTC. This translates into CSVVDTTVSYNEQFF. This chain uses TRBV29-1 with TRBJ2-1, with D possibly TRBD1 on 5 matching bases. Germline CDR1 reads SQVTM; CDR2 reads ANQGSEA. The CDR3 length is 15 residues. V was pared by 6 bases and J by 0 bases, with 15 bases between.

V is TRBV5-4 and J is TRBJ2-5; D unclear. V shed 3 bases and J shed 2 bases, with 2 bases lying between them. The CDR3 contains 11 residues. Germline CDR1 reads SGHNT; CDR2 reads YYREEE (reference sequence). This CDR3 reads CASSSQETQYF. The CDR3 nucleotides are TGTGCCAGCAGCTCACAAGAGACCCAGTACTTC.

The rearrangement joins TRBV5-6 to TRBJ1-1; a weak D match, TRBD1 (5 bases). CDR1 and CDR2 (germline): SGHDT, YYEEEE. Deletions cut 4 bases from V and 5 bases from J, with 15 bases between. This CDR3 contains 14 residues. The CDR3 nucleotides are TGTGCCAGCAGCCCGGACACGATAGGGACTGAAGCTTTCTTT. This encodes CASSPDTIGTEAFF.

The V gene is TRBV9, the J gene TRBJ2-7; a possible D gene is TRBD2 (6 bases). Trimming cost V 0 bases and J 7 bases, with 14 bases left between them. This CDR3 contains 14 residues. The germline gives CDR1 SGDLS, CDR2 YYNGEE. The CDR3 spells CASSVGLEGWEQYF. In DNA form, the CDR3 reads TGTGCCAGCAGCGTAGGACTAGAGGGTTGGGAGCAGTACTTC.

The chain is built from TRBV21-1 and TRBJ2-7; the tabulated D call, TRBD1, remains unverified against the DNA. TRBV21-1 is annotated as a pseudogene. The CDR3 extends over 15 amino acids. The CDR3 sequence: CASSAPGQGAYEQYF. The CDR3 DNA is TGTGCCAGCAGTGCGCCGGGACAGGGGGCCTACGAGCAGTACTTC.

The V gene is TRBV7-6, the J gene TRBJ2-2; 8 nucleotides line up with TRBD2. Germline trimming cut 1 base from V and 2 bases from J; bases unmatched to any gene: 6. This CDR3 contains 17 residues. Germline V gene sequence: CDR1 SGHVS, CDR2 FNYEAQ. CDR3 residues: CASSLEVAGRNTGELFF. CDR3 DNA sequence: TGTGCCAGCAGCTTAGAGGTAGCGGGGAGAAACACCGGGGAGCTGTTTTTT. The variable domain in full, with the rest retrieved from reference TRBV7-6 and TRBJ2-2, is GAGVSQSPRYKVTKRGQDVALRCDPISGHVSLYWYRQALGQGPEFLTYFNYEAQQDKSGLPNDRFSAERPEGSISTLTIQRTEQRDSAMYRCASSLEVAGRNTGELFFGEGSRLTVL.

This chain uses TRBV19 with TRBJ2-2, with 8 nucleotides matching TRBD1. Germline CDR1 and CDR2: LNHDA and SQIVND (reference sequence). The CDR3 has 16 residues. J lost 0 bases, V lost 4 bases, and 4 bases had no gene match. CDR3 region: CASSTGQGANTGELFF. In DNA form, the CDR3 reads TGTGCCAGTAGTACCGGACAGGGAGCGAACACCGGGGAGCTGTTTTTT.

This rearrangement joins TRBV2 to TRBJ2-7, with D maybe TRBD2 (7 bases). The CDR3 loop spans 15 amino acids. Trimming took off 3 bases at V and 3 bases at J, with 15 bases between the two ends. CDR1 and CDR2 from the germline V gene are SNHLY and FYNNEI. The CDR3 protein is CASSDPRGGYYEQYF. The CDR3 nucleotides are TGTGCCAGCAGTGATCCAAGGGGGGGGTACTACGAGCAGTACTTC.

The chain joins TRBV14 to TRBJ2-5, with D tentatively TRBD1 (5 bases). Germline-derived CDR1 and CDR2 are SGHDN and FVKESK. V lost 0 bases and J lost 8, with 16 bases in between. This CDR3 has 15 amino acids. CDR3 sequence (DNA): TGTGCCAGCAGCCAAGATTTTGGCGTGGACAATACCCAGTACTTC. Its translation is CASSQDFGVDNTQYF.

The genes are TRBV9 and TRBJ1-1; no firm D call. The CDR3 spans 13 residues. Per germline, CDR1 SGDLS and CDR2 YYNGEE. Trimming took off 7 bases at V and 0 bases at J, with 10 bases between the two ends. CDR3 region: CASSLGMNTEAFF. In DNA form, the CDR3 reads TGTGCCAGCTCTCTCGGTATGAACACTGAAGCTTTCTTT.

The J gene is TRBJ2-7, the V gene TRBV4-2; possible D gene TRBD2, 6 bases. Trimming stripped 1 base from V and 0 bases from J, with 13 bases between. This CDR3 contains 16 residues. CDR1 is LGHNA and CDR2 is YNFKEQ in the germline V gene. The CDR3 sequence is CASSQAGTQSSYEQYF. The CDR3 nucleotides read TGTGCCAGCAGCCAAGCCGGGACTCAGAGCTCCTACGAGCAGTACTTC.

The chain couples TRBV2 to TRBJ1-6, with 7 bases matching TRBD1. Germline CDR1 SNHLY, CDR2 FYNNEI. This CDR3 has 14 residues. After removal of 6 bases from V and 5 bases from J, the junction contained 4 bases not matched to a gene. The CDR3 here is CASRLRGDNSPLHF. The CDR3 DNA is TGTGCCAGCAGGCTCAGGGGGGATAATTCACCCCTCCACTTT.